This is a list of T cell receptor beta chains from one sample in a study of shared clonotypes between healthy human individuals. Only in-frame clones appear in the TCRdb table, and some are missing; sequencing was by immunoSEQ multiplex PCR. Found here are just over 2,000,000 clones, about 95% of them singletons; the top ten hold 0.9% to 1.4%. The material sequenced was naive CD8+ T cells sorted from blood. These receptors all come from a man between 18 and 35 years old in good health. CDR3s include the opening cysteine and the closing phenylalanine or tryptophan. The order of the fields is V gene, J gene, CDR3 protein.

TRBV7-8	TRBJ1-4	CASSLGETGGNEKLFF
TRBV4-2	TRBJ2-3	CASAGGTDTQYF
TRBV28	TRBJ1-6	CASSLSGQGPVRGSPLHF
TRBV5-1	TRBJ1-2	CASSQDGQGLSNYGYTF
TRBV4-1	TRBJ2-7	CASSQAGHDEQYF
TRBV4-1	TRBJ2-2	CASSRTGTSIVGELFF
TRBV6-1	TRBJ2-5	CASSEGVQETQYF
TRBV27	TRBJ2-7	CASSPSVHYEQYF
TRBV18	TRBJ1-1	CASSPQGEAFF
TRBV5-6	TRBJ2-3	CASSFGSSTDTQYF
TRBV9	TRBJ2-7	CASSEGSSYEQYF
TRBV10-3	TRBJ2-2	CAISEGGSYRTTGELFF
TRBV13	TRBJ2-3	CASSSRDGGSLGDTQYF
TRBV7-9	TRBJ2-1	CASSDTGAEGYNEQFF
TRBV5-1	TRBJ1-1	CASSWAGGFSEAFF
TRBV5-4	TRBJ2-2	CASSSGPNTGELFF
TRBV10-1	TRBJ2-1	CASSDDGGRASEQFF
TRBV7-9	TRBJ1-1	CASSFQAPRGEAFF
TRBV5-6	TRBJ2-7	CASSLGPILYEQYF
TRBV9	TRBJ2-7	CASSVGGGVYEQYF